This entry describes one TCR beta chain. The data belong to a study of blood T cell repertoires in COVID-19. About the study: Whether acute or convalescent, the COVID-19 samples came from the United States, Italy and Spain. In each case, the material was cDNA or gDNA derived from T cells, B-cell-depleted T cells, or PBMCs.

This CDR3 is 14 amino acids long. Deletions cut 5 bases from V and 0 bases from J, with 10 bases between. From germline, CDR1 is SEHNR and CDR2 FQNEAQ (reference sequence). Per the original data handling: Estimates of nucleated cell counts were drawn from the amplification of reference gene primers. Profiled with immunoSEQ multiplex PCR; TCRdb holds only in-frame clones, not every one. V, J and clone size were drawn from that table, and D and trimming were deduced from the DNA. There are 250,000 or so clones in the sample; roughly 88% occur only once, and about 1.3% lies in the top ten. The rearrangement links TRBV7-9 to TRBJ2-5; D call uncertain. The sequence came from a man at least 80 years old with acute or convalescent COVID-19. The material sequenced was peripheral blood. Here the CDR3 reads CASSLLINQETQYF. The CDR3 bases are TGTGCCAGCAGCCTCCTAATCAACCAAGAGACCCAGTACTTC. The whole variable domain, remainder taken from reference TRBV7-9 and TRBJ2-5, is DTGVSQNPRHKITKRGQNVTFRCDPISEHNRLYWYRQTLGQGPEFLTYFQNEAQLEKSRLLSDRFSAERPKGSFSTLEIQRTEQGDSAMYLCASSLLINQETQYFGPGTRLLVL.